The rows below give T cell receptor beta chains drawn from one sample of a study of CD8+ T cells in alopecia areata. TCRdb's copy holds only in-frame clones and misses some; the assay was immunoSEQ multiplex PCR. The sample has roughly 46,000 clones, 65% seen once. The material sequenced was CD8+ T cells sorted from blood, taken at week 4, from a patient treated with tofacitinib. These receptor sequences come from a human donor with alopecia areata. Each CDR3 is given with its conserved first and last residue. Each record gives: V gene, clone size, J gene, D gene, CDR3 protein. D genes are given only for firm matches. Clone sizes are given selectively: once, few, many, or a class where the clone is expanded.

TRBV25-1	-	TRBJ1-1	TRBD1	CASSELGTENTEAFF
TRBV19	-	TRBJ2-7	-	CASSIAAGETYEQYF
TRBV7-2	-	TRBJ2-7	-	CASSWAGAGDEQYF
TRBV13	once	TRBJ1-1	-	CASSLVRGTEAFF
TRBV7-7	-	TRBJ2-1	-	CASSMSRTNNEQFF
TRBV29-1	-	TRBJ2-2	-	CSVPGLGTGELFF
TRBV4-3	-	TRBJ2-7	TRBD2	CASSQDLTRGDEQYF
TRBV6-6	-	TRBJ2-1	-	CASSSDHARGVEQFF
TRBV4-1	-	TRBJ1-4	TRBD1	CASSQESGRGPEKLFF
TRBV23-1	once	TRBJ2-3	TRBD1	CASRNRGRGF
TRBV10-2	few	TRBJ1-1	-	CASSDRMNTEAFF
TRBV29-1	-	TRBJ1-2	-	CSVEGDENYGYTF
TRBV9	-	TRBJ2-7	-	CASSLEPDSYEQYF
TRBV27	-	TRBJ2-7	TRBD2	CASSSRGGGPILAYEQYF
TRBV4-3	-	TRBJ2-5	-	CASSQFAGSGETQYF
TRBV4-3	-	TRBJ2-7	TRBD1	CASSQDYEGAQEQYF
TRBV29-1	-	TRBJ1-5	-	CSRRGITTEPQPQHF
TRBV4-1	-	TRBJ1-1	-	CASSQERGEGEAFF
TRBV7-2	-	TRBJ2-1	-	CASSLARRGRDEQFF
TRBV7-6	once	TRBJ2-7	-	CASSFRATGIYEQYF
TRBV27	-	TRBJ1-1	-	CASSLSTGGWAFF
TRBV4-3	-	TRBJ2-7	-	CASSQASGPYEQYF
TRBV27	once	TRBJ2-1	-	CASSPRPNEQFF
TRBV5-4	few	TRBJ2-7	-	CASSFALGGYEQYF
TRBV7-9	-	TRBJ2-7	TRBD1	CASSPSGTGAYEQYF
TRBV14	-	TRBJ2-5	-	CASSHRGSEETQYF
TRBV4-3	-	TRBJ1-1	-	CASSQVWSENTEAFF
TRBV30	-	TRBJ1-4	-	CAWAIDEKLFF
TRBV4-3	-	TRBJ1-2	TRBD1	CASSQAFAGTGMNYGYTF
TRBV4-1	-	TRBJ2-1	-	CASSQDVPREQFF
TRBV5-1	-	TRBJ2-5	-	CASSLDFQETQYF
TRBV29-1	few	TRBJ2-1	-	CSVTGSNEQFF
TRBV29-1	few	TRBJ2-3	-	CSVEPPDTQYF
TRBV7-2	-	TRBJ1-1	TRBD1	CASSLPGQGTEAFF
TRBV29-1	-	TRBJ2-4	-	CSVARENIQYF
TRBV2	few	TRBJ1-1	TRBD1	CASSDQGEFNTEAFF
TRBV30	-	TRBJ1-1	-	CAWRYGHTEAFF
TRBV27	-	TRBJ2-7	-	CASSPPDRWPNEQYF
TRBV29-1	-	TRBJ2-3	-	CSVEGGGSTDTQYF
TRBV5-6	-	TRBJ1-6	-	CASSLIGTAASPLHF